This T cell receptor (beta chain) appears in the sequencing data of a study of graft-versus-host responses after intestinal transplantation. The CDR3 extends over 16 amino acids. The germline CDR1 and CDR2 sequences are MGHRA and YSYEKL. Trimming removed 4 bases at V and 0 bases at J, with 13 bases between. This clone was detected a few times. Sequenced by immunoSEQ multiplex PCR; TCRdb stores in-frame clones only, minus some. The repertoire consists of around 25,000 clones, with about 40% occurring once and the leading ten covering around 0.66%. The chain links TRBV4-1 to TRBJ2-4; possibly TRBD2 for D (5 bases). This TCR was sampled from a human patient who received an intestinal transplant. The sequencing used alloreactive CD4+ T cells from a mixed lymphocyte reaction culture, collected before intestinal transplant. Subset meaning: CFSE-low proliferating T cells sorted from approximately 6-day pre-transplant mixed lymphocyte reaction (GvH or HvG direction). The CDR3 sequence is CASSPTGGLAKNIQYF. The CDR3 region has the DNA TGCGCCAGCAGCCCGACGGGCGGGTTAGCCAAAAACATTCAGTACTTC.